The entry below gives a single TCR beta chain sequence along with its context. This sample stems from a study of control samples from healthy donors and cancer patients. CDR1 and CDR2 (germline): SGHRS, YFSETQ. This CDR3 has 15 residues. V shed 5 bases and J 1 base; nucleotides not matched to a gene: 5. The repertoire was sequenced with immunoSEQ multiplex PCR; TCRdb's copy has only in-frame clones and lacks some. This table holds about 140,000 clones, about 90% found once. The sequence was collected from a man younger than 35 in good health. V usage is TRBV5-1 and J usage is TRBJ2-5; 10 bases match TRBD2. What was sequenced was blood. CDR3 in amino acids: CASRLAGDPQETQYF. The CDR3 DNA follows: TGCGCCAGCAGGCTAGCGGGAGATCCCCAAGAGACCCAGTACTTC.